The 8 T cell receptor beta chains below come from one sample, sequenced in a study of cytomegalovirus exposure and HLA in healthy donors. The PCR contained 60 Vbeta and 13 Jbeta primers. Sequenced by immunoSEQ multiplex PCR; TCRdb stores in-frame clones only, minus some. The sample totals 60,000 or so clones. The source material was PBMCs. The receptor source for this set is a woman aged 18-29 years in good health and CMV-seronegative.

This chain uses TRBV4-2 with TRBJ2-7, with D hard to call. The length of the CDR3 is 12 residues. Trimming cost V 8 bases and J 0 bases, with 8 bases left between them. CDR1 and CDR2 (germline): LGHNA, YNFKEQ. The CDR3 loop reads CASHDSSYEQYF. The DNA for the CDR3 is TGTGCCAGCCACGATAGCTCCTACGAGCAGTACTTC.

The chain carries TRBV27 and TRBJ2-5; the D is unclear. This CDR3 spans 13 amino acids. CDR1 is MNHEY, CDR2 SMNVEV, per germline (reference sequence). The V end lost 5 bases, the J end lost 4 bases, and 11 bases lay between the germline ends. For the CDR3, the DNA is TGTGCCAGCAGTCCAGGATATCTAGAGACCCAGTACTTC. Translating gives CASSPGYLETQYF.

CDR3 residues: CASSYRTTNEKLFF. CDR3 nucleotide sequence: TGTGCCAGCAGCTACAGGACAACTAATGAAAAACTGTTTTTT. The chain uses TRBV7-2 and TRBJ1-4; D is possibly TRBD1 (5 bases). V was clipped by 4 bases and J by 0 bases, with 6 bases between them. In germline, CDR1 is SGHTA, CDR2 FQGNSA. This CDR3 has 14 amino acids.

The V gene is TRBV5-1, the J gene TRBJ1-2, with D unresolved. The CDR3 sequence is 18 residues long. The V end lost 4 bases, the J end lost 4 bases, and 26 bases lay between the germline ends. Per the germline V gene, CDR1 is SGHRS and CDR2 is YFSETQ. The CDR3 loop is CASSLYSVGAQSSYGYTF. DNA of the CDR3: TGCGCCAGCAGCCTATATTCCGTTGGAGCGCAGTCTTCCTATGGCTACACCTTC. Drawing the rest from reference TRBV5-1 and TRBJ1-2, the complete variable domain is KAGVTQTPRYLIKTRGQQVTLSCSPISGHRSVSWYQQTPGQGLQFLFEYFSETQRNKGNFPGRFSGRQFSNSRSEMNVSTLELGDSALYLCASSLYSVGAQSSYGYTFGSGTRLTVV.

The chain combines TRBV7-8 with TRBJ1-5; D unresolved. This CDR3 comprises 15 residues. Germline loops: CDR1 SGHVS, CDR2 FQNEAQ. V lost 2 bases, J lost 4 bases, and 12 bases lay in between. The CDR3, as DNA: TGTGCCAGCAGCTTACTCAGTCCCCAAAATCAGCCCCAGCATTTT. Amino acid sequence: CASSLLSPQNQPQHF.

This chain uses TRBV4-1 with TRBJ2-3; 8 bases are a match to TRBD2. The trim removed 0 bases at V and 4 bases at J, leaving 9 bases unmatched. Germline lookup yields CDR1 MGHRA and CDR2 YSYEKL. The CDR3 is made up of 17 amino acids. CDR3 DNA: TGCGCCAGCAGCCAAGATCTAAGCGGGAGCAGAGCAGATACGCAGTATTTT. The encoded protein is CASSQDLSGSRADTQYF.

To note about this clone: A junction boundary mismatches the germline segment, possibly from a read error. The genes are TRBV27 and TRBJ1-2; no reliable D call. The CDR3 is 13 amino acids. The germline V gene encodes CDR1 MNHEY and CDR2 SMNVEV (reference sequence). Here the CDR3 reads CASSLFGSAPSVF. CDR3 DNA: TGTGCCAGCAGTTTATTTGGCAGCGCCCCATCCGTCTTC.

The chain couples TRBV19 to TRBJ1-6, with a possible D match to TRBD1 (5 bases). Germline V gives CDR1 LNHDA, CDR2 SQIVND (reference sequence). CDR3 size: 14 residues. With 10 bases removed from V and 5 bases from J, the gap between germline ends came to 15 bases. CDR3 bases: TGTGCCACTACAGGACAATCCCATAATTCACCCCTCCACTTT. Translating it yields CATTGQSHNSPLHF.